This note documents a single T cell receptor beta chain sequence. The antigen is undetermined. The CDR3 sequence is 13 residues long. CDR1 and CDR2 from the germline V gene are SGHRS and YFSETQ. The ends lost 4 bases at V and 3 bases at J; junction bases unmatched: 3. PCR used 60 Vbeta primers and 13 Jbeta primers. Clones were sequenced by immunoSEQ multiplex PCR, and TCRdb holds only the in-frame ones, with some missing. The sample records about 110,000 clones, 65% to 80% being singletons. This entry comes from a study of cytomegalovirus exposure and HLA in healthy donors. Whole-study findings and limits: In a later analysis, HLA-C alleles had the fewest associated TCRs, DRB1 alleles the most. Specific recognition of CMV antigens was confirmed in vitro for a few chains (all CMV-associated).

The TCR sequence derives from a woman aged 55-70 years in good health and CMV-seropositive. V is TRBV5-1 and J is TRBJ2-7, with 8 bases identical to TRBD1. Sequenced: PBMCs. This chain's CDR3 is CASSATGGYEQYF. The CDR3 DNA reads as TGCGCCAGCAGCGCTACAGGGGGCTACGAGCAGTACTTC.